These 26 T cell receptor beta chains were all obtained from the same sample, sequenced in a study of CD8+CD57+ T cells in acquired aplastic anemia (dated by TCRdb to 2016 to 2018). Sequencing used an Illumina HiSeq 2000. Genomic DNA was used as template for profiling of TCR beta VDJ combinations and CDR3 sequences. In-frame beta chains were kept once TCRdb had trimmed the public reads at Q25 with fastp and called clones with MiXCR. All rows with the same CDR3 protein become a single entry with the most common DNA and genes. The sample includes around 200,000 distinct CDR3 sequences, with around three fifths observed a single time. Roughly 62% of the sample is taken by the ten largest. The patients picked for sequencing were ones in whom flow cytometry had shown an expansion of CD8+CD57+ cells. Material: sorted CD4+, CD8+, or CD8+CD57+ T cells (not recorded which) from PBMCs. The receptors were gathered from a human donor with aplastic anemia.

The J gene is TRBJ2-2, the V gene TRBV7-9; tentative D call: TRBD2 (5 bases). Looked up from germline, CDR1 is SEHNR and CDR2 is FQNEAQ (reference sequence). Deletions cut 4 bases from V and 7 bases from J, with 10 bases between. The CDR3 runs 13 residues. In DNA form, the CDR3 reads TGTGCCAGCAGCTCTTTAGAGGGCGGGGAGCTGTTTTTT. Protein sequence: CASSSLEGGELFF.

The gene calls are TRBV25-1 and TRBJ1-2; 10 bases are a match to TRBD1. This CDR3 region has 15 residues. V was clipped by 5 bases and J by 3 bases; unmatched bases: 6. Per the germline V gene, CDR1 is MGHDK and CDR2 is SYGVNS. CDR3 amino acids: CASSTGQGDYYGYTF. The CDR3 region has the DNA TGTGCCAGCAGTACCGGACAGGGGGATTACTATGGCTACACCTTC.

This clonotype was seen only a few times. J is TRBJ2-7 and V is TRBV7-9; D assignment may be TRBD1 or TRBD2 (5 bases each). Germline V gene sequence: CDR1 SEHNR, CDR2 FQNEAQ (reference sequence). Trimming pared 5 bases from V and 7 bases from J, leaving 12 bases between. CDR3 length: 12 amino acids. This CDR3 is CASSRDEVEQYF. In DNA, the CDR3 is TGTGCCAGCAGCCGGGACGAGGTAGAGCAGTACTTC.

This clonotype was seen many times. This chain links TRBV9 with TRBJ2-1; no reliable D call. Per the germline V gene, CDR1 is SGDLS and CDR2 is YYNGEE. The CDR3 extends over 13 amino acids. Trimming took off 4 bases at V and 9 bases at J, with 14 bases between the two ends. As DNA, the CDR3 is TGTGCCAGCAGCCCAGTGGGCTTTGCTGAGCAGTTCTTC. The encoded protein is CASSPVGFAEQFF.

The chain uses TRBV7-9 and TRBJ1-2; D is possibly TRBD1 (6 bases). The CDR3 runs to 13 residues. The V end was cut by 5 bases, the J end by 8 bases, with 15 bases between. The germline gives CDR1 SEHNR, CDR2 FQNEAQ (reference sequence). The CDR3 loop reads CASSVRTESGYTF. As DNA, the CDR3 is TGTGCCAGCAGCGTTCGGACAGAATCGGGCTACACCTTC. Filled out from reference TRBV7-9 and TRBJ1-2, the complete variable domain reads DTGVSQNPRHKITKRGQNVTFRCDPISEHNRLYWYRQTLGQGPEFLTYFQNEAQLEKSRLLSDRFSAERPKGSFSTLEIQRTEQGDSAMYLCASSVRTESGYTFGSGTRLTVV.

The V call is TRBV27, the J call TRBJ2-7; D is uncertain. Germline V gene sequence: CDR1 MNHEY, CDR2 SMNVEV (reference sequence). The V gene lost 3 bases and the J gene lost 1 base, with 10 bases spanning the gap. The CDR3 length is 14 residues. CDR3 in DNA: TGTGCCAGCAGTTTGGGCGACGTATCCTACGAGCAGTACTTC. This codes for CASSLGDVSYEQYF.

The gene calls are TRBV19 and TRBJ1-5; TRBD1 agrees at 7 bases. The V segment lost 9 bases and the J segment 7 bases; nucleotides outside the gene matches: 9. The CDR3 length is 13 residues. CDR1 is LNHDA, CDR2 SQIVND, per germline (reference sequence). DNA of the CDR3: TGTGCCAGCTCAGGACAGGTTCGCCAGCCCCAGCATTTT. Its protein is CASSGQVRQPQHF.

CDR3 region: CATSRDEGTYEQYF. The CDR3 nucleotides read TGTGCCACCAGCAGAGACGAGGGAACCTACGAGCAGTACTTC. This chain links TRBV15 with TRBJ2-7, with D maybe TRBD2 (5 bases). The CDR3 spans 14 residues. Looked up from germline, CDR1 is LNHNV and CDR2 is YYDKDF (reference sequence). V was cut by 0 bases and J by 2 bases, with 8 bases left in between.

The rearrangement links TRBV7-2 to TRBJ2-7; D remains ambiguous. CDR3 length: 11 amino acids. Trimming stripped 5 bases from V and 7 bases from J, with 9 bases between. Germline V gene lookup returns CDR1 SGHTA and CDR2 FQGNSA. The CDR3 DNA reads as TGTGCCAGCAGCCACCGACGGGAGCAGTACTTC. Translating it yields CASSHRREQYF.

As to this clonotype: Just one base apart from a much larger clone, this may be a read error. The chain has TRBV5-1 and TRBJ2-2; the D gene is possibly TRBD2 (6 bases). The germline gives CDR1 SGHRS, CDR2 YFSETQ. The CDR3 loop spans 13 amino acids. The CDR3 spells CASSLAGWGELLF. The CDR3 region has the DNA TGCGCCAGCAGCTTGGCGGGCTGGGGGGAGCTGCTTTTT.

The genes are TRBV2 and TRBJ2-7, with TRBD1 identical over 8 bases. The CDR3 consists of 14 residues. Germline CDR1 SNHLY, CDR2 FYNNEI. J lost 2 bases, V lost 5 bases, and 5 bases had no gene match. The CDR3 nucleotides read TGTGCCAGCAGTTTATCGGACAGGGCCTACGAGCAGTACTTC. Its translation is CASSLSDRAYEQYF.

This chain links TRBV5-1 with TRBJ2-5; perhaps TRBD1 as D (7 bases). The CDR3 is made up of 13 amino acids. The germline V gene has CDR1 SGHRS and CDR2 YFSETQ. V was cut by 4 bases and J by 5 bases, with 12 bases left in between. The CDR3 loop is CASSPTGRETQYF. For the CDR3, the DNA is TGCGCCAGCAGCCCGACAGGGAGGGAGACCCAGTACTTC.

The genes are TRBV7-9 and TRBJ2-7, with a weak D call TRBD2 (5 bases). CDR3 length equals 11 residues. From germline, CDR1 is SEHNR and CDR2 FQNEAQ (reference sequence). Trimming took off 9 bases at V and 2 bases at J, with 8 bases between the two ends. This CDR3 reads CASGLPYEQYF. In DNA form, the CDR3 reads TGTGCCAGTGGACTCCCCTACGAGCAGTACTTC. Looking up the rest from reference TRBV7-9 and TRBJ2-7 gives the full variable domain: DTGVSQNPRHKITKRGQNVTFRCDPISEHNRLYWYRQTLGQGPEFLTYFQNEAQLEKSRLLSDRFSAERPKGSFSTLEIQRTEQGDSAMYLCASGLPYEQYFGPGTRLTVT.

The chain links TRBV20-1 to TRBJ2-1; D is perhaps TRBD1 (6 bases). The V gene lost 4 bases and the J gene lost 3 bases, with 13 bases spanning the gap. Germline assignment: CDR1 DFQATT and CDR2 SNEGSKA (reference sequence). The CDR3 runs 14 residues. The CDR3 sequence is CSATRQVGYNEQFF. The CDR3 bases are TGCAGTGCTACCCGACAGGTGGGCTACAATGAGCAGTTCTTC.

V gene TRBV20-1 combines with J gene TRBJ1-5, with D perhaps matching TRBD1 (5 bases). V gave up 3 bases and J gave up 8 bases, with 11 bases separating them. CDR1 DFQATT and CDR2 SNEGSKA come from the germline V gene (reference sequence). The CDR3 contains 12 residues. CDR3 in amino acids: CSASAGDKPQHF. In nucleotides, the CDR3 is TGCAGTGCTAGTGCGGGGGATAAGCCCCAGCATTTT.

The rearrangement links TRBV7-3 to TRBJ2-7; 8 positions match TRBD1. Germline V gene sequence: CDR1 SGHTA, CDR2 FQGTGA. The V and J ends lost 2 bases and 5 bases, in that order; junction bases with no gene match: 5. The CDR3 loop spans 14 amino acids. DNA of the CDR3: TGTGCCAGCAGCTTACAGGGGGCGAACCACGAGCAGTACTTC. Translation gives CASSLQGANHEQYF.

This clonotype was counted at least ten times. The chain is built from TRBV19 and TRBJ1-5, with D hard to call. This CDR3 region has 13 residues. CDR1 and CDR2 from the germline V gene are LNHDA and SQIVND (reference sequence). The V and J ends lost 3 bases and 4 bases respectively, with 7 bases between them. The CDR3 DNA follows: TGTGCCAGTAGTATTCTCCATAATCAGCCCCAGCATTTT. It translates to CASSILHNQPQHF.

About this clonotype itself: One junction end does not reproduce the germline sequence, and a read error may be involved. The V gene is TRBV15, the J gene TRBJ1-4; D remains ambiguous. Per germline, CDR1 LNHNV and CDR2 YYDKDF (reference sequence). The CDR3 contains 15 residues. The CDR3 loop reads CATSGPRTEDDKLFF. The DNA of the CDR3 is TGTGCCACCAGCGGACCGAGGACCGAGGATGACAAACTGTTTTTT.

The rearrangement links TRBV12-5 to TRBJ2-7, with D unresolved. V dropped 3 bases and J dropped 5 bases, with 8 bases sitting between them. CDR3 length: 12 residues. Germline V gene data show CDR1 as LGHNT and CDR2 as FRNRAP. The CDR3 DNA sequence: TGTGCTAGTGGTTTCAAACGGGACGAGCAGTACTTC. It specifies CASGFKRDEQYF.

The rearrangement joins TRBV4-1 to TRBJ2-7; 9 bases agree with TRBD2. The V segment lost 2 bases and the J segment 1 base; nucleotides outside the gene matches: 6. The CDR3 loop spans 16 amino acids. Germline V gives CDR1 MGHRA, CDR2 YSYEKL. In DNA form, the CDR3 reads TGCGCCAGCAGCCAATCGGCTAGCGGGGTGTCCTACGAGCAGTACTTC. Translation gives CASSQSASGVSYEQYF.

The chain uses TRBV12-3 or TRBV12-4 and TRBJ2-7; 7 nucleotides align to TRBD2. CDR3 size: 16 residues. V trimming: 2 bases; J trimming: 3 bases; junction bases outside the gene matches: 10. As DNA, the CDR3 is TGTGCCAGCAGTTTAAGTGTGTCAGCGGGGAACTACGAGCAGTACTTC. Translation gives CASSLSVSAGNYEQYF.

V gene TRBV10-3 combines with J gene TRBJ1-1, with a tentative D call TRBD1 (6 bases). This CDR3 is 13 amino acids long. Between the trimmed V and J ends, which lost 10 bases and 3 bases, there was a span of 15 bases. Germline loops: CDR1 ENHRY, CDR2 SYGVKD. CDR3 in DNA: TGTGCCACAACACAGGGATCGGACACTGAAGCTTTCTTT. Translating it yields CATTQGSDTEAFF.

This clonotype was recorded once. CDR3: CSAPRERGEQYF. DNA of the CDR3: TGCAGTGCTCCCCGGGAACGGGGCGAGCAGTACTTC. V usage is TRBV20-1 and J usage is TRBJ2-7, with a weak D call TRBD2 (5 bases). Germline CDR1 DFQATT, CDR2 SNEGSKA (reference sequence). The CDR3 contains 12 residues. Trimming took off 5 bases at V and 6 bases at J, with 14 bases between the two ends.

A few counts support this clonotype. The gene calls are TRBV10-3 and TRBJ2-2; D could derive from TRBD1 or TRBD2 (5 bases each). The CDR3 consists of 13 residues. Germline CDR1 ENHRY, CDR2 SYGVKD. With 11 bases removed from V and 1 base from J, the gap between germline ends came to 11 bases. Written as DNA, the CDR3 is TGTGCCGTGACGGGGCTGAACACCGGGGAGCTGTTTTTT. Its translation: CAVTGLNTGELFF.

The chain couples TRBV10-2 to TRBJ2-2, with 7 bases lining up with TRBD1. The V gene's germline CDR1 is WSHSY and CDR2 SAAADI. CDR3 length: 16 residues. Unmatched junction bases numbered 2, after V lost 0 bases and J lost 1 base. The CDR3 DNA follows: TGCGCCAGCAGTGAGTCCTGGACAGGGAACACCGGGGAGCTGTTTTTT. Translating it yields CASSESWTGNTGELFF.

This clonotype has just a few counts. The rearrangement links TRBV7-2 to TRBJ2-7; TRBD2 agrees at 11 bases. The CDR3 covers 15 residues. Trimming took 4 bases from V and 6 from J; bases not matched to a gene: 8. The germline V gene encodes CDR1 SGHTA and CDR2 FQGNSA. This CDR3 reads CASSSGLGTSGEQYF. The CDR3 coding sequence is TGTGCCAGCAGCTCGGGGCTCGGGACTAGCGGCGAGCAGTACTTC.